This T cell receptor (beta chain) was captured in a study of spatial heterogeneity in lung cancer. Study background: A consistent excess of beta-chain over alpha-chain sequences was detected.

Time point reported: blood at routine non-recurrence follow-up after resection. From the 5' RACE reads, TCRdb called clonotypes with MiXCR, one entry per CDR3 protein. The sample has about 94,000 distinct CDR3 sequences; just under 20% are singletons. Germline lookup yields CDR1 LNHDA and CDR2 SQIVND (reference sequence). Losses at the gene ends were 6 bases for V and 3 bases for J; bases not matched to a gene: 2. The CDR3 runs 14 residues. The chain has TRBV19 and TRBJ2-1; 10 bases align to TRBD2. The sequence derives from a male donor with early-stage non-small cell lung cancer. Sequences were derived from PBMCs, sampled at follow-up. The CDR3 DNA is TGTGCCAGTAGCGGACTAGCGGTCTACAATGAGCAGTTCTTC. Protein: CASSGLAVYNEQFF.